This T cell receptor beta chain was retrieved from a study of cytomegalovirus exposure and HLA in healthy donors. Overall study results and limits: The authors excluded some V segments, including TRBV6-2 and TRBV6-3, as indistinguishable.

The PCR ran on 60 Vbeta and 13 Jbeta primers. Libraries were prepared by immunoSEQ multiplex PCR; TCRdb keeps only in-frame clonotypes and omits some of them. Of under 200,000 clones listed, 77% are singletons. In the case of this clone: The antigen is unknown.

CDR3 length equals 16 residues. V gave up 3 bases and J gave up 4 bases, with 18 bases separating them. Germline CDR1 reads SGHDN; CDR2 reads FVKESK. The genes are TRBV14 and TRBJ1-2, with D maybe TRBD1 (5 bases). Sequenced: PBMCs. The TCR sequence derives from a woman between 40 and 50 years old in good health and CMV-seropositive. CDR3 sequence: CASSHYTGQMVYGYTF. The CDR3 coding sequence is TGTGCCAGCAGCCACTACACAGGCCAGATGGTCTATGGCTACACCTTC.